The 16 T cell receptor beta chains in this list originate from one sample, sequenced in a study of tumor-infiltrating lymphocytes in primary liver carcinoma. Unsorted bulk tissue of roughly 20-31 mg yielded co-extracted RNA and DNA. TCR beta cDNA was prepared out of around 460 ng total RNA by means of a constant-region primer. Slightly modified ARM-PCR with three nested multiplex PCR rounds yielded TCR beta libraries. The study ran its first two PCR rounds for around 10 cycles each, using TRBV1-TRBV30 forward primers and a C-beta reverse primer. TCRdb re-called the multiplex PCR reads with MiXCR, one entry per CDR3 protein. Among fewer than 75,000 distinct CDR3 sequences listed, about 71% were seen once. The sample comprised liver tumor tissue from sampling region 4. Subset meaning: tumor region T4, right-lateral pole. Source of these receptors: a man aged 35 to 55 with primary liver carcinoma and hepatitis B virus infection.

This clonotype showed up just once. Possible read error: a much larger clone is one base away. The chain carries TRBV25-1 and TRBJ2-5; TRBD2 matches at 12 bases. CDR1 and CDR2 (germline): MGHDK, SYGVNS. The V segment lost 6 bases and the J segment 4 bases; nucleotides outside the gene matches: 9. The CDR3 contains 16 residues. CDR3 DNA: TGTGCCAGCAGATCGACTAGCGGGAGCTCTCGAGAGACCCAGTACTTC. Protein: CASRSTSGSSRETQYF. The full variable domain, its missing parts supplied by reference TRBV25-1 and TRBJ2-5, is EADIYQTPRYLVIGTGKKITLECSQTMGHDKMYWYQQDPGMELHLIHYSYGVNSTEKGDLSSESTVSRIRTEHFPLTLESARPSHTSQYLCASRSTSGSSRETQYFGPGTRLLVL.

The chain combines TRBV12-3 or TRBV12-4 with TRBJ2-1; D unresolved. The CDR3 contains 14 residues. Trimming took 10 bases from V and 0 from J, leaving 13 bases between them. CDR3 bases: TGTGCCAACAAGGAGATGAGCTCCTACAATGAGCAGTTCTTC. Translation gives CANKEMSSYNEQFF.

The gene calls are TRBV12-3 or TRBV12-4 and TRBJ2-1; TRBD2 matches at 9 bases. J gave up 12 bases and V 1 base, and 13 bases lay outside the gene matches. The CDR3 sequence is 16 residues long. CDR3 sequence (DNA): TGTGCCAGCAGTTTAGGTAGCGGGAGTAAGGTGGATGGGCAGTTCTTC. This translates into CASSLGSGSKVDGQFF.

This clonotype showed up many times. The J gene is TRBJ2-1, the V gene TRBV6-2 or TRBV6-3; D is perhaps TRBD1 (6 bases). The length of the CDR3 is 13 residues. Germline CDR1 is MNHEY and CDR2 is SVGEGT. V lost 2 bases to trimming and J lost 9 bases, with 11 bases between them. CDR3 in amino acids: CASSYRQDGEQFF. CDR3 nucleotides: TGTGCCAGCAGTTACAGACAGGACGGTGAGCAGTTCTTC.

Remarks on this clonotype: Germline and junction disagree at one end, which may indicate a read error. CDR3 protein: CTSSHNYRDPNYGYTF. The CDR3 DNA sequence: TGTACCAGCAGCCACAATTACCGGGACCCTAACTATGGCTACACCTTC. The V call is TRBV5-6, the J call TRBJ1-2, with a weak D call TRBD1 (5 bases). Germline V gene lookup returns CDR1 SGHDT and CDR2 YYEEEE. This CDR3 is 16 amino acids long.

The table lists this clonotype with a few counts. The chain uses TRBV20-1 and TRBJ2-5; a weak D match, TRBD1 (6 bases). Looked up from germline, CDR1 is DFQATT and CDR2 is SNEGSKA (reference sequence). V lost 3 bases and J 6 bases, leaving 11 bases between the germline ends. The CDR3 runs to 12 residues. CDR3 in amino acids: CSASRGLQTQYF. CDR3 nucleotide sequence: TGCAGTGCTAGCAGGGGCCTGCAGACCCAGTACTTC.

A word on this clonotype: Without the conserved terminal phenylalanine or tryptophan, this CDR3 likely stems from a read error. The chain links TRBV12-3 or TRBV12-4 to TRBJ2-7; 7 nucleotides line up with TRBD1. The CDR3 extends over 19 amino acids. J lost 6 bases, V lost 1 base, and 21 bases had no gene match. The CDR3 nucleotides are TGTGCCAGCAGTTTAGGCCGAGGGTTTGCACAGGGGATTAATTGCGAGCAGTACATC. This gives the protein CASSLGRGFAQGINCEQYI.

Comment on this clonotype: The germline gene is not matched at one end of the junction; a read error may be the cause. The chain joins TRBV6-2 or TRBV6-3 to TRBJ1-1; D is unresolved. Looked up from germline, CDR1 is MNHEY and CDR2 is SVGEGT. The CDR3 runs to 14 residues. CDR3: CASSYWMGSTQAFF. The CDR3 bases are TGTGCCAGCAGTTACTGGATGGGCTCCACTCAAGCTTTCTTT.

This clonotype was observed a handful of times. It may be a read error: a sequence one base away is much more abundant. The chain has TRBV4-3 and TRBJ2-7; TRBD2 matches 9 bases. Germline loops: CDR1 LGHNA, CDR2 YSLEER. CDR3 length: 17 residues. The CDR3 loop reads CASSQDRSISGRRTLEF. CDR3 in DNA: TGCGCCAGCAGCCAAGATCGGTCTATTAGCGGGAGAAGGACCCTAGAGTTC.

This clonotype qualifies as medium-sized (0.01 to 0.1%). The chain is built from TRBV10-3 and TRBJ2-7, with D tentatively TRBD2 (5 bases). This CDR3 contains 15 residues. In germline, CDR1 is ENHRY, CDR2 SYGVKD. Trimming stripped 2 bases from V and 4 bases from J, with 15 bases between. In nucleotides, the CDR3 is TGTGCCATCAGTGAGATCAGGTTAAGGACTTACGAGCAGTACTTC. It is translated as CAISEIRLRTYEQYF.

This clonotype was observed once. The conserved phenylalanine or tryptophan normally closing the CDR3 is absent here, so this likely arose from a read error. The DNA of the CDR3 is TGTGCCAGCAGGGACCAAGGACGTGGGGGCTACACCCTC. Encoded protein: CASRDQGRGGYTL. The rearrangement joins TRBV28 to TRBJ1-2; D is unclear. From germline, CDR1 is MDHEN and CDR2 SYDVKM. There are 13 residues in the CDR3. V lost 6 bases and J 8 bases, leaving 16 bases between the germline ends.

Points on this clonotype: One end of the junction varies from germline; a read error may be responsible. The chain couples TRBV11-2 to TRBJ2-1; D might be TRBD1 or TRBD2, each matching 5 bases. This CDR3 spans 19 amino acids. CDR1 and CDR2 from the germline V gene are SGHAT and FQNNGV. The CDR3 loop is CASSLDGRFNGTLYNEQFF. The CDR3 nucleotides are TGTGCCAGCAGCTTAGATGGGCGATTCAACGGGACCCTTTACAACGAGCAATTCTTC.

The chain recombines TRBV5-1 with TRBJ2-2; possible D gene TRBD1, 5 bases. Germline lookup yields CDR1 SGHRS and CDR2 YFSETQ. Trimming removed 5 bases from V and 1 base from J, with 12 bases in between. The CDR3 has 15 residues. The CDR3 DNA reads TGCGCCAGCAGTATAGACAGAGGGAACACCGGGGAGCTGTTTTTT. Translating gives CASSIDRGNTGELFF.

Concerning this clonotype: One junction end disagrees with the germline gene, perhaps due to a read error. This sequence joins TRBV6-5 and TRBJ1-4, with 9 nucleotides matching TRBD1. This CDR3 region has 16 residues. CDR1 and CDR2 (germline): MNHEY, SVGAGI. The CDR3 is CASSYSTGQGYEKLLF. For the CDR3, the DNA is TGTGCCAGCAGTTACTCGACGGGACAGGGATATGAAAAACTGTTATTT.

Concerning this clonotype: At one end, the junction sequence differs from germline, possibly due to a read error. In DNA, the CDR3 is TGTAGCGCTGATGCAACCGGGACAGGGGCAGCTGGGGCCAACGTCCTGACTTTC. Encoded protein: CSADATGTGAAGANVLTF. The V gene is TRBV29-1, the J gene TRBJ2-6, with 10 positions matching TRBD1. Germline loops: CDR1 SQVTM, CDR2 ANQGSEA. This CDR3 is built from 18 residues.

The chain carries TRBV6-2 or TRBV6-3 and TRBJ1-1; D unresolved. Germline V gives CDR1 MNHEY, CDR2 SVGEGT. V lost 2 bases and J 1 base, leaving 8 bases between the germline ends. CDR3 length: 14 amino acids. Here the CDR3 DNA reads TGTGCCAGCAGTTACAGAGAGCCGAACACTGAAGCTTTCTTT. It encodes CASSYREPNTEAFF.